The 3 T cell receptor beta chains below all came from one sample that was sequenced in a study of shared clonotypes between healthy human individuals. TCRdb's table, derived via immunoSEQ multiplex PCR, lists solely in-frame clones and lacks some. The sample records 2 million to 2.5 million clones, roughly 94% being singletons. The sequencing input was naive CD4+ T cells sorted from blood. As to subset: CD45RA+ positively selected. These receptors all come from a man between 18 and 29 years old in good health.

This clone was observed a single time. The chain couples TRBV29-1 to TRBJ1-1, with no clear D. Germline values: CDR1 SQVTM, CDR2 ANQGSEA. Trimming removed 5 bases from V and 4 bases from J, with 8 bases in between. The CDR3 has 11 residues. The DNA of the CDR3 is TGCAGCGTTTCGGATTTCACTGAAGCTTTCTTT. It translates to CSVSDFTEAFF. The full variable domain, rest sourced from reference TRBV29-1 and TRBJ1-1, is SAVISQKPSRDICQRGTSLTIQCQVDSQVTMMFWYRQQPGQSLTLIATANQGSEATYESGFVIDKFPISRPNLTFSTLTVSNMSPEDSSIYLCSVSDFTEAFFGQGTRLTVV.

The chain employs TRBV4-3 and TRBJ2-7; D gene unclear. V was clipped by 1 base and J by 0 bases, with 16 bases between them. Germline V CDR1 and CDR2: LGHNA, YSLEER. This CDR3 is 17 amino acids long. DNA for the CDR3: TGCGCCAGCAGCCAAGGCCTTGGCGGAGTCTACTCCTACGAGCAGTACTTC. The encoded protein is CASSQGLGGVYSYEQYF.

This chain links TRBV7-9 with TRBJ1-5, with D possibly matching TRBD1 (5 bases). V lost 7 bases and J 7 bases, leaving 14 bases between the germline ends. The CDR3 runs 13 residues. Germline-derived CDR1 and CDR2 are SEHNR and FQNEAQ (reference sequence). The CDR3 DNA follows: TGTGCCAGCACCTCCGGGGCTGGACAGCCCCAGCATTTT. Translation: CASTSGAGQPQHF. The whole variable domain, filled in from reference TRBV7-9 and TRBJ1-5, reads DTGVSQNPRHKITKRGQNVTFRCDPISEHNRLYWYRQTLGQGPEFLTYFQNEAQLEKSRLLSDRFSAERPKGSFSTLEIQRTEQGDSAMYLCASTSGAGQPQHFGDGTRLSIL.